The present T cell receptor (beta chain) was sequenced within a study of shared clonotypes between healthy human individuals (TCRdb year 2020). Turning to the overall study: Three men and a couple of women, aged 18 to 49 years, made up the cohort. Libraries were prepared and TCR repertoires were sequenced by different laboratories using diverse techniques, in order to increase sequencing depth and limit assay-specific biases. Each donor's leukapheresis produced roughly between about 0.85 and 10 billion PBMCs. For each donor, three plates each were used for CD4 naive and CD4 memory, two plates were used for CD8 naive, and one plate was used for CD8 memory. Blood TCR repertoires of about 5 healthy adults were deeply sequenced to estimate repertoire size and the extent of clonotype sharing between individuals.

Beyond this particular receptor, the publication reports: Pairwise subsampling led to the expectation that sequencing depth would affect the degree of clonotype sharing among donors. Compared with non-shared clonotypes, the clonotypes found in all four sorted-subset donors had higher generation probabilities. Because the study included only a small number of donors, the genetic and exposure-history diversity represented was limited. Larger estimated clonotype richness was generally found for naive subsets than for memory subsets. About 5% of naive CD4, 3% to 3.5% of naive CD8, approximately 2% of memory CD4, and about 0.4% of memory CD8 clonotypes were shared across several donors. Incomplete sequencing was indicated by rarefaction of sorted-subset datasets, despite the large sequencing depth. Sampling was restricted to blood, and TCR repertoires in tissues likely differ from the TCR repertoires found in blood.

With regard to this clone: What this receptor recognizes is not known. No much larger clone is present one base from it, and per-base qualities are unavailable.

CD8 naive samples were CD45RO-negative cells positively selected for CCR7, giving a CD45RA+CCR7+ population that excluded TemRA cells. Healthy HIV-negative adults with no recently reported acute infections or vaccinations were included as donors. Every donor was a Caucasian adult living in Nashville, Tennessee, USA. Blood was obtained by leukapheresis, after which PBMCs were separated by Ficoll-Histopaque density gradient centrifugation and cryopreserved in liquid nitrogen vapor phase. Analytical flow cytometry was used to check the purity and quantity of each magnetically sorted T cell population. Genomic DNA was isolated from every sorted fraction and measured by UV absorbance on a Nanodrop 2000c. Per the germline V gene, SGHTA is the CDR1 and FQGTGA is the CDR2. Trimming removed 1 base from V and 6 bases from J, leaving 11 bases between the germline ends. The CDR3 goes from the cysteine to the phenylalanine over 14 residues. Of the read, only the CDR3 DNA is kept; its 42 bases are in frame from base 1.

TCR CDR3 regions were amplified from genomic DNA by multiplex PCR using the deep immunoSEQ assay. Extracted genomic DNA from each cell subset was distributed evenly across all wells of several immunoSEQ 96-well plates, and each plate was treated as a replicate. For sorted subsets, each replicate PCR was loaded with around 220 ng genomic DNA, equivalent to some 27,000 T cell genomes. Purified libraries were quantified with a Qubit 3.0 fluorometer, sized on a Bioanalyzer 2100, and re-quantified with the KAPA Library Quantification kit. A separate single-read 150-cycle Illumina NextSeq 550 flow cell was used to sequence each immunoSEQ 96-well plate. Under the source paper's analysis protocol: Because the immunoSEQ output included only junctional sequences and no quality scores, the filtering could not be the same as the filtering used for full-length reads. To assign V/J genes and CDR3, sequences were annotated against IMGT germline references using PyIR, a Python wrapper for IgBLAST v1.9. Reads were filtered out if the reads had weak V/J assignments (E-value above 1e-6), no CDR3, stop codons, out-of-frame junctions, or ambiguous translated residues. V3J clonotypes were defined by identical inferred V gene, J gene, and CDR3 amino acid sequence. The percentage overlap between two repertoires was calculated by dividing the number of shared unique clonotypes by the size of the smaller repertoire. RTK rarefaction, the Chao1 estimator, and Recon v2.1 estimates of unobserved clonotypes were used to assess repertoire richness. For all TCRbeta clonotypes obtained by the gDNA method from several donors, generation probabilities were computed with OLGA. What TCRdb holds here is the immuneACCESS table cut down to in-frame rearrangements. Part of the clones is not present; checked against another copy, under half of the missing clones reflect an unresolved V gene, and the others are unexplained. V and J calls and clone size come straight from that table; D and trimming were deduced from the DNA. This sample gives about 2.2 million clones in total; 85% to 95% of them show up just once. Under 2% of the sample goes to the ten largest clones.

Sequenced material: naive CD8+ T cells from PBMCs. What this sample's cell subset or site label stands for: CD45RA+CCR7+. The chain uses TRBV7-3 and TRBJ2-3, with the D assignment possibly TRBD1 or TRBD2, given 5 matching bases for each. The origin of this receptor is a man younger than 30 in good health. Some clones in this sample may be carry-over from other donors' samples. For the CDR3, the sequence is CASSLRTWGDTQYF. The sequenced DNA: TGTGCCAGCAGCTTAAGGACCTGGGGGGATACGCAGTATTTT. Here the CDR3 is joined to the reference TRBV7-3 and TRBJ2-3 genes, and the full variable domain is: GAGVSQTPSNKVTEKGKYVELRCDPISGHTALYWYRQSLGQGPEFLIYFQGTGAADDSGLPNDRFFAVRPEGSVSTLKIQRTERGDSAVYLCASSLRTWGDTQYFGPGTRLTVL.